This TCR beta chain comes out of a study of T cell responses to AZD1222 COVID-19 vaccine. Findings and caveats of the study: Repertoire sampling was restricted to post-peak T cell response timepoints. The span of vaccine-associated CD4 TCRs extended across spike, with dominance at 160-218 and 743-854. Donor demographics were predominantly white British with a female majority; clonal diversity may be underestimated.

About this clone: Its matching antigen is unknown.

The V gene's germline CDR1 is LNHDA and CDR2 SQIVND (reference sequence). The CDR3 has 13 amino acids. V was clipped by 6 bases and J by 3 bases; unmatched bases: 5. Clones were sequenced by immunoSEQ multiplex PCR, and TCRdb holds only the in-frame ones, with some missing. The table has some 200,000 clones, about 89% seen once; the top ten hold around 3.5%. The sequence came from an adult who received the AZD1222 COVID-19 vaccine. The specimen comprised peripheral blood, sampled 28 days after the second AZD1222 dose. The J gene is TRBJ2-7, the V gene TRBV19, with 7 positions matching TRBD2. The DNA of the CDR3 is TGTGCCAGTAGCGGCGGGAGAAACTACGAGCAGTACTTC. Its protein product is CASSGGRNYEQYF.